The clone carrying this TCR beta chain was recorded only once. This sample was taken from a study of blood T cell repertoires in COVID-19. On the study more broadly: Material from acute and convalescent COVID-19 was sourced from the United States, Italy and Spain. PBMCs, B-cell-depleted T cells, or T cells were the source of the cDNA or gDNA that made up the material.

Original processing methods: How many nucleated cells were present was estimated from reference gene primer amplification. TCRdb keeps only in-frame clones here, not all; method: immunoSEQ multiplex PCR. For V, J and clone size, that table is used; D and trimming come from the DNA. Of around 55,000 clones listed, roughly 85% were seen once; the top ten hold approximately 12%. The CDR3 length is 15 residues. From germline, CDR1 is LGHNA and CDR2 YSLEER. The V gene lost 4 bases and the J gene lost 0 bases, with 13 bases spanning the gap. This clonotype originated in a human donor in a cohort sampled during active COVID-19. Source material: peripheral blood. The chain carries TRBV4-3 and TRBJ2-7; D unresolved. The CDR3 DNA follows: TGCGCCAGCAGCCTCTTAACAGCTAACTCCTACGAGCAGTACTTC. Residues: CASSLLTANSYEQYF.